These T cell receptor beta chains were read from a single sample in a study of cytomegalovirus exposure and HLA in healthy donors. Some clones are missing from TCRdb's copy, which holds only in-frame ones; the method was immunoSEQ multiplex PCR. The sample records fewer than 250,000 clones, under 85% being singletons. The sequenced sample consisted of PBMCs. These receptors all come from a woman aged 45-65 years in good health and CMV-seropositive. Both conserved end residues are part of each CDR3. Fields, in order: D gene, J gene, V gene, clone size, CDR3 DNA, CDR3 protein. D genes are given only for firm matches. Rows give clone size only sometimes, using once, few, many, or a class for an expanded clone.

d_call: NA
j_call: TRBJ1-2
v_call: TRBV19
clone_size: NA
cdr3_nt: TGTGCCAGTACCCCTCTAGTCGACAGTAACTATGGCTACACCTTC
cdr3_aa: CASTPLVDSNYGYTF

d_call: NA
j_call: TRBJ1-2
v_call: TRBV5-1
clone_size: NA
cdr3_nt: TGCGCCAGCAGCTTGGCAGCGGCCACTAACTATGGCTACACCTTC
cdr3_aa: CASSLAAATNYGYTF

d_call: TRBD1
j_call: TRBJ1-1
v_call: TRBV15
clone_size: NA
cdr3_nt: TGTGCCACCAGCGGACAGGGAACACTTGGAGCCGCTTTCTTT
cdr3_aa: CATSGQGTLGAAFF

d_call: NA
j_call: TRBJ2-1
v_call: TRBV28
clone_size: NA
cdr3_nt: TGTGCCAGCACCCAAGGGGGGGCGAGAGTCTATGAGCAGTTCTTC
cdr3_aa: CASTQGGARVYEQFF

d_call: NA
j_call: TRBJ1-4
v_call: TRBV7-6
clone_size: NA
cdr3_nt: TGTGCCAGCAGCGGGAGTGAACTAGAAAAACTGTTTTTT
cdr3_aa: CASSGSELEKLFF

d_call: NA
j_call: TRBJ1-5
v_call: TRBV4-1
clone_size: NA
cdr3_nt: TGCGCCAGCAGCCAAGTGACATCCTATAGCAATCAGCCCCAGCATTTT
cdr3_aa: CASSQVTSYSNQPQHF

d_call: NA
j_call: TRBJ1-3
v_call: TRBV18
clone_size: NA
cdr3_nt: TGTGCCAGCTCACCACCGATGGACTCATACTCTGGAAACACCATATATTTT
cdr3_aa: CASSPPMDSYSGNTIYF

d_call: NA
j_call: TRBJ1-1
v_call: TRBV29-1
clone_size: NA
cdr3_nt: TGCAGCGCCAAATTCGGGATAGAGGACACTGAAGCTTTCTTT
cdr3_aa: CSAKFGIEDTEAFF

d_call: TRBD1
j_call: TRBJ1-5
v_call: TRBV28
clone_size: NA
cdr3_nt: TGTGCCAGCAGTTACGGTCACAGGGGGCTCTTTCAGCCCCAGCATTTT
cdr3_aa: CASSYGHRGLFQPQHF

d_call: NA
j_call: TRBJ1-2
v_call: TRBV11-2
clone_size: NA
cdr3_nt: TGTGCCAGCAGCTTAGGCAGTGACTATGGCTACACCTTC
cdr3_aa: CASSLGSDYGYTF

d_call: NA
j_call: TRBJ2-5
v_call: TRBV5-1
clone_size: NA
cdr3_nt: TGCGCCAGCAGCTCAGATCGCTCACAAGAGACCCAGTACTTC
cdr3_aa: CASSSDRSQETQYF

d_call: NA
j_call: TRBJ2-1
v_call: TRBV2
clone_size: NA
cdr3_nt: TGTGCCAGCAAAAAAGGGGACTTGCACTACAATGAGCAGTTCTTC
cdr3_aa: CASKKGDLHYNEQFF

d_call: NA
j_call: TRBJ1-6
v_call: TRBV6-1
clone_size: NA
cdr3_nt: TGTGCCAGCAGTGAACGGCAGGCGATTAATTCACCCCTCCACTTT
cdr3_aa: CASSERQAINSPLHF

d_call: TRBD2
j_call: TRBJ2-5
v_call: TRBV9
clone_size: once
cdr3_nt: TGTGCCAGCAGCGTAGGCGGGGGGGAAGAGACCCAGTACTTC
cdr3_aa: CASSVGGGEETQYF

d_call: TRBD2
j_call: TRBJ2-3
v_call: TRBV4-2
clone_size: NA
cdr3_nt: TGTGCCAGCAGCGGGTATATAGCGGGAGACACAGATACGCAGTATTTT
cdr3_aa: CASSGYIAGDTDTQYF

d_call: TRBD1
j_call: TRBJ2-3
v_call: TRBV5-4
clone_size: NA
cdr3_nt: TGTGCCAGCAGCTTGGAATCACAGGGGTTAGATACGCAGTATTTT
cdr3_aa: CASSLESQGLDTQYF

d_call: NA
j_call: TRBJ2-3
v_call: TRBV19
clone_size: NA
cdr3_nt: TGTGCCAGTAGTCTCAGCGCAGATACGCAGTATTTT
cdr3_aa: CASSLSADTQYF

d_call: NA
j_call: TRBJ1-4
v_call: TRBV7-2
clone_size: few
cdr3_nt: TGTGCCAGCAGCTTAGCGTGGGCAGGGGTGGGTGAAAAACTGTTTTTT
cdr3_aa: CASSLAWAGVGEKLFF

d_call: NA
j_call: TRBJ2-7
v_call: TRBV6-1
clone_size: NA
cdr3_nt: TGTGCCAGCAGTGATCAGGCGAGCTCCTACGAGCAGTACTTC
cdr3_aa: CASSDQASSYEQYF

d_call: TRBD2
j_call: TRBJ2-1
v_call: TRBV30
clone_size: NA
cdr3_nt: TGTGCCTGGGTAGGACTAGCGGGTCCAACGAGCTCCTACAATGAGCAGTTCTTC
cdr3_aa: CAWVGLAGPTSSYNEQFF

d_call: TRBD1
j_call: TRBJ1-2
v_call: TRBV7-9
clone_size: NA
cdr3_nt: TGTGCCAGCAGCCCTCCTCGACAGGGGGGCTACACCTTC
cdr3_aa: CASSPPRQGGYTF

d_call: TRBD2
j_call: TRBJ2-2
v_call: TRBV7-2
clone_size: once
cdr3_nt: TGTGCCAGCAGCGGACTAGCGGGGGGGAACACCGGGGAGCTGTTTTTT
cdr3_aa: CASSGLAGGNTGELFF

d_call: TRBD2
j_call: TRBJ2-4
v_call: TRBV29-1
clone_size: NA
cdr3_nt: TGCAGCGTGCCCCTAGCGGGGGCCTTAAACATTCAGTACTTC
cdr3_aa: CSVPLAGALNIQYF

d_call: NA
j_call: TRBJ2-3
v_call: TRBV29-1
clone_size: NA
cdr3_nt: TGCAGCGTTGAAGATCTCCATCGGGGAACTAGCACAGATACGCAGTATTTT
cdr3_aa: CSVEDLHRGTSTDTQYF

d_call: NA
j_call: TRBJ1-1
v_call: TRBV5-1
clone_size: NA
cdr3_nt: TGCGCCAGCAGCTTGGCCTGGGGGCTGCGGGACACTGAAGCTTTCTTT
cdr3_aa: CASSLAWGLRDTEAFF

d_call: NA
j_call: TRBJ1-2
v_call: TRBV5-1
clone_size: NA
cdr3_nt: TGCGCCAGCAGTAACAGGGAGAACTATGGCTACACCTTC
cdr3_aa: CASSNRENYGYTF

d_call: NA
j_call: TRBJ2-5
v_call: TRBV19
clone_size: NA
cdr3_nt: TGTGCCAGTAGTAAGAGGGGGGGCCTAGAGACCCAGTACTTC
cdr3_aa: CASSKRGGLETQYF

d_call: NA
j_call: TRBJ1-1
v_call: TRBV27
clone_size: NA
cdr3_nt: TGTGCCAGCCGGCTAGGGGCTGAAGCTTTCTTT
cdr3_aa: CASRLGAEAFF

d_call: NA
j_call: TRBJ1-6
v_call: TRBV6-6
clone_size: NA
cdr3_nt: TGTGCCAGCAGTTACTCAGGGGTGGGTTCACCCCTCCACTTT
cdr3_aa: CASSYSGVGSPLHF

d_call: NA
j_call: TRBJ1-2
v_call: TRBV10-3
clone_size: NA
cdr3_nt: TGTGCCATCAGTGAGTCGAGCAGGTCCTATGGCTACACCTTC
cdr3_aa: CAISESSRSYGYTF

d_call: NA
j_call: TRBJ2-3
v_call: TRBV4-1
clone_size: NA
cdr3_nt: TGCGCCAGCAGCCAAGGGTGGCGGGACACAGATACGCAGTATTTT
cdr3_aa: CASSQGWRDTDTQYF

d_call: NA
j_call: TRBJ1-5
v_call: TRBV28
clone_size: NA
cdr3_nt: TGTGCCAGCAGTTCAGAGACAGGTCAGCCCCAGCATTTT
cdr3_aa: CASSSETGQPQHF

d_call: TRBD1
j_call: TRBJ2-5
v_call: TRBV27
clone_size: NA
cdr3_nt: TGTGCCAGCAGGCCGGGACAGGGCGTACTAGAGACCCAGTACTTC
cdr3_aa: CASRPGQGVLETQYF

d_call: NA
j_call: TRBJ1-1
v_call: TRBV5-8
clone_size: NA
cdr3_nt: TGTGCCAGCAGCTTCCCGGGGGGTCTGGGGAACACTGAAGCTTTCTTT
cdr3_aa: CASSFPGGLGNTEAFF

d_call: NA
j_call: TRBJ2-3
v_call: TRBV29-1
clone_size: NA
cdr3_nt: TGCAGCGGACATTCGCAGGGACCAGGGGGCACAGATACGCAGTATTTT
cdr3_aa: CSGHSQGPGGTDTQYF

d_call: NA
j_call: TRBJ2-3
v_call: TRBV7-8
clone_size: NA
cdr3_nt: TGTGCCAGCAGCCCTGTCGGGGGAATAAGGGATACGCAGTATTTT
cdr3_aa: CASSPVGGIRDTQYF

d_call: TRBD1
j_call: TRBJ1-5
v_call: TRBV4-1
clone_size: few
cdr3_nt: TGCGCCAGCAGCCAAGATTGGACAGGGAGTCAGCCCCAGCATTTT
cdr3_aa: CASSQDWTGSQPQHF

d_call: NA
j_call: TRBJ1-4
v_call: TRBV7-2
clone_size: NA
cdr3_nt: TGTGCCAGCAGCGAAGGTGCAGGGTTAAATGAAAAACTGTTTTTT
cdr3_aa: CASSEGAGLNEKLFF

d_call: NA
j_call: TRBJ1-5
v_call: TRBV7-9
clone_size: NA
cdr3_nt: TGTGCCAGCAGCTTAGGCTCGGATCAGCCCCAGCATTTT
cdr3_aa: CASSLGSDQPQHF

d_call: TRBD2
j_call: TRBJ2-5
v_call: TRBV30
clone_size: NA
cdr3_nt: TGTGCCTGGAATTCAGCGGGGGTCCCTTCGGGTCAACTAGAGACCCAGTACTTC
cdr3_aa: CAWNSAGVPSGQLETQYF

d_call: TRBD2
j_call: TRBJ2-2
v_call: TRBV6-5
clone_size: NA
cdr3_nt: TGTGCCAGCAGTTACAGCGGGATCGGCACCGGGGAGCTGTTTTTT
cdr3_aa: CASSYSGIGTGELFF

d_call: NA
j_call: TRBJ1-2
v_call: TRBV18
clone_size: NA
cdr3_nt: TGTGCCAGCTCACCACCGCAGGGAGGCTATGGCTACACCTTC
cdr3_aa: CASSPPQGGYGYTF

d_call: TRBD2
j_call: TRBJ2-7
v_call: TRBV5-6
clone_size: NA
cdr3_nt: TGTGCCAGCAGCCCGGGGAGGGGTATCGCCTACGAGCAGTACTTC
cdr3_aa: CASSPGRGIAYEQYF

d_call: NA
j_call: TRBJ1-5
v_call: TRBV12-5
clone_size: NA
cdr3_nt: TGTGCTAGTGGTTTGACAGGGAATCAGCCCCAGCATTTT
cdr3_aa: CASGLTGNQPQHF

d_call: TRBD2
j_call: TRBJ2-3
v_call: TRBV19
clone_size: once
cdr3_nt: TGTGCCAGTAGTATTGCTAGCGGGGGGGCCCGGGCAGATACGCAGTATTTT
cdr3_aa: CASSIASGGARADTQYF

d_call: TRBD1
j_call: TRBJ2-7
v_call: TRBV5-1
clone_size: NA
cdr3_nt: TGCGCCAGCAGCTTGGGACAGGGGGATAAGCAGTACTTC
cdr3_aa: CASSLGQGDKQYF

d_call: TRBD1
j_call: TRBJ1-2
v_call: TRBV9
clone_size: NA
cdr3_nt: TGTGCCAGCAGCGTAGCTATAGGACAGGGATACTATGGCTACACCTTC
cdr3_aa: CASSVAIGQGYYGYTF

d_call: NA
j_call: TRBJ2-5
v_call: TRBV12-5
clone_size: NA
cdr3_nt: TGTGCTAGTGGTTTGACCGAGGGGACCCAGTACTTC
cdr3_aa: CASGLTEGTQYF

d_call: TRBD1
j_call: TRBJ1-1
v_call: TRBV6-6
clone_size: NA
cdr3_nt: TGTGCCAGCCTGAGCGGGCAGGGGGCTGTGGGTGAAGCTTTCTTT
cdr3_aa: CASLSGQGAVGEAFF